The 21 T cell receptor beta chains presented below share a single source sample, sequenced in a study of technical replicates of blood from several donors. Assay used: immunoSEQ multiplex PCR; TCRdb lists only in-frame clones, some missing. The table includes approximately 73,000 clones, 80% to 95% detected once. Sequencing was performed on T cells isolated from PBMCs. Receptor source: a human donor in good health.

The rearrangement uses TRBV2 and TRBJ2-1; 7 bases match TRBD2. The CDR3 length is 13 residues. Trimming removed 7 bases from V and 4 bases from J; junction bases left unmatched: 4. CDR1 and CDR2 from the germline V gene are SNHLY and FYNNEI. The CDR3, as DNA: TGTGCCAGCACAGCGGGAATTTACAATGAGCAGTTCTTC. It yields the protein CASTAGIYNEQFF.

The rearrangement uses TRBV9 and TRBJ1-1; possibly TRBD1 for D (5 bases). The ends were cut back, 0 bases at V and 4 bases at J, with 10 bases in the middle. The CDR3 extends over 14 amino acids. Germline V gene sequence: CDR1 SGDLS, CDR2 YYNGEE. Here the CDR3 reads CASSVGAGFTEAFF. CDR3 bases: TGTGCCAGCAGCGTAGGGGCAGGGTTCACTGAAGCTTTCTTT. Full variable domain (rest looked up from reference TRBV9 and TRBJ1-1): DSGVTQTPKHLITATGQRVTLRCSPRSGDLSVYWYQQSLDQGLQFLIQYYNGEERAKGNILERFSAQQFPDLHSELNLSSLELGDSALYFCASSVGAGFTEAFFGQGTRLTVV.

This clone was detected only once. The genes are TRBV5-4 and TRBJ2-7; a weak D match, TRBD2 (5 bases). Trimming took off 3 bases at V and 2 bases at J, with 18 bases between the two ends. Germline CDR1 is SGHNT and CDR2 is YYREEE (reference sequence). This CDR3 contains 16 residues. CDR3 nucleotides: TGTGCCAGCAGCTCACCTCCGTGGACTGTCCCCTACGAGCAGTACTTC. Translation: CASSSPPWTVPYEQYF.

The chain combines TRBV27 with TRBJ2-5, with 8 bases that match TRBD1. Germline V CDR1 and CDR2: MNHEY, SMNVEV (reference sequence). Losses at the gene ends were 6 bases for V and 5 bases for J; bases not matched to a gene: 5. The CDR3 is 13 amino acids. Written as DNA, the CDR3 is TGTGCCAGCAGGGACAGGGAGCGGGAGACCCAGTACTTC. Translating gives CASRDRERETQYF.

This chain links TRBV5-1 with TRBJ1-4, with D perhaps matching TRBD1 (6 bases). V lost 1 base and J lost 8, with 12 bases in between. CDR1 is SGHRS and CDR2 is YFSETQ in the germline V gene. This CDR3 is 14 amino acids long. The CDR3 loop reads CASSLTGLNEKLFF. CDR3 DNA sequence: TGCGCCAGCAGCTTGACAGGGTTGAACGAAAAACTGTTTTTT.

The chain carries TRBV9 and TRBJ2-7; the match to TRBD2 covers 10 bases. Germline V gives CDR1 SGDLS, CDR2 YYNGEE. The CDR3 is 15 amino acids. The junction had 2 bases not matched to a gene; V was cut back by 0 bases and J by 2 bases. CDR3 sequence (DNA): TGTGCCAGCAGCGTAGCTAGCGGGAGCACCTACGAGCAGTACTTC. It translates to CASSVASGSTYEQYF.

The chain employs TRBV14 and TRBJ1-2; D is possibly TRBD1 (5 bases). Trimming took 1 base from V and 6 from J, leaving 24 bases between them. The germline CDR1 and CDR2 sequences are SGHDN and FVKESK. CDR3 length equals 18 residues. CDR3: CASSQVVWDSYTSDGYTF. DNA of the CDR3: TGTGCCAGCAGCCAAGTTGTATGGGACTCTTATACTTCGGATGGCTACACCTTC.

V usage is TRBV5-5 and J usage is TRBJ1-1; D is unclear. This CDR3 comprises 13 residues. V lost 4 bases and J 3 bases, leaving 10 bases between the germline ends. In germline, CDR1 is SGHKS, CDR2 YYEKEE (reference sequence). The CDR3: CASSPVGDTEAFF. The CDR3 DNA reads as TGTGCCAGCAGCCCAGTGGGAGACACTGAAGCTTTCTTT.

This clone appeared a single time. The gene calls are TRBV6-1 and TRBJ2-7; 7 nucleotides align to TRBD1. CDR3 length: 12 residues. Germline V gene data show CDR1 as MNHNS and CDR2 as SASEGT. V was pared by 5 bases and J by 5 bases, with 3 bases of the junction left unmatched. This CDR3 is CASSIDRDEQYF. CDR3 sequence (DNA): TGTGCCAGCAGTATAGACAGGGACGAGCAGTACTTC.

This clone occurred once. The chain couples TRBV4-3 to TRBJ2-3; 7 positions match TRBD2. CDR3 length equals 17 residues. V shed 2 bases, J shed 1 base, and the junction held 9 bases outside the gene matches. Per germline, CDR1 LGHNA and CDR2 YSLEER. The CDR3 region is CASSQKGSGGGTDTQYF. CDR3 coding DNA: TGCGCCAGCAGCCAAAAGGGGTCGGGGGGTGGCACAGATACGCAGTATTTT.

A few counts support this clone. This chain links TRBV19 with TRBJ1-1; TRBD1 might be the D (6 bases). Looked up from germline, CDR1 is LNHDA and CDR2 is SQIVND (reference sequence). V gave up 5 bases and J gave up 1 base, with 8 bases separating them. The CDR3 sequence is 13 residues long. The CDR3 DNA reads TGTGCCAGTAGTCAGGGGCGGAACACTGAAGCTTTCTTT. Translated, it gives CASSQGRNTEAFF. Complete variable domain (other parts from reference TRBV19 and TRBJ1-1): DGGITQSPKYLFRKEGQNVTLSCEQNLNHDAMYWYRQDPGQGLRLIYYSQIVNDFQKGDIAEGYSVSREKKESFPLTVTSAQKNPTAFYLCASSQGRNTEAFFGQGTRLTVV.

The chain employs TRBV30 and TRBJ2-1; 8 bases line up with TRBD2. The CDR3 consists of 15 residues. Germline lookup yields CDR1 GTSNPN and CDR2 SVGIG (reference sequence). With V trimmed by 2 bases and J by 6 bases, 9 bases remained unmatched. CDR3 sequence reads: CAWSLVEAGVNEQFF. The CDR3 DNA sequence: TGTGCCTGGAGTTTGGTGGAAGCGGGAGTCAATGAGCAGTTCTTC.

The rearrangement uses TRBV19 and TRBJ2-2; D possibly corresponds to TRBD1 (5 bases). V lost 4 bases and J lost 1, with 10 bases in between. The germline V gene encodes CDR1 LNHDA and CDR2 SQIVND (reference sequence). The CDR3 is 15 residues long. The CDR3 DNA reads TGTGCCAGTAGTACTCTTACAGGGAACACCGGGGAGCTGTTTTTT. This encodes CASSTLTGNTGELFF.

The CDR3 bases are TGTGCCTGGGCCTTAACTAGCGGGAGGACCAATGAGCAGTTCTTC. The encoded protein is CAWALTSGRTNEQFF. The chain uses TRBV30 and TRBJ2-1; 12 bases match TRBD2. Germline V gene sequence: CDR1 GTSNPN, CDR2 SVGIG (reference sequence). The junction had 8 bases not matched to a gene; V was cut back by 5 bases and J by 6 bases. The CDR3 sequence is 15 residues long. The full variable domain, its missing parts supplied by reference TRBV30 and TRBJ2-1, is SQTIHQWPATLVQPVGSPLSLECTVEGTSNPNLYWYRQAAGRGLQLLFYSVGIGQISSEVPQNLSASRPQDRQFILSSKKLLLSDSGFYLCAWALTSGRTNEQFFGPGTRLTVL.

The chain carries TRBV7-3 and TRBJ2-7; 9 bases agree with TRBD1. CDR1 is SGHTA, CDR2 FQGTGA, per germline. CDR3 length: 14 amino acids. The V and J ends lost 5 bases and 6 bases, in that order; junction bases with no gene match: 8. The CDR3 loop is CASSLGTGLVEQYF. The DNA for the CDR3 is TGTGCCAGCAGCCTTGGGACAGGGTTGGTCGAGCAGTACTTC.

CDR3 protein: CASSSTGTNYGYTF. The DNA for the CDR3 is TGTGCCAGCAGTTCTACCGGGACAAACTATGGCTACACCTTC. The chain recombines TRBV28 with TRBJ1-2; a possible D gene is TRBD1 (6 bases). The CDR3 has 14 residues. From germline, CDR1 is MDHEN and CDR2 SYDVKM. V lost 4 bases and J 2 bases, leaving 11 bases between the germline ends.

This chain uses TRBV6-7 with TRBJ2-1, with TRBD2 matching 12 bases. TRBV6-7 has ORF status, its function being uncertain. The V segment lost 4 bases and the J segment 4 bases; nucleotides outside the gene matches: 5. The CDR3 is made up of 16 amino acids. The CDR3 region has the DNA TGTGCCAGCAGTTTTGTAACTAGCGGGAGGTACAATGAGCAGTTCTTC. Its protein product is CASSFVTSGRYNEQFF.

V gene TRBV19 combines with J gene TRBJ1-2; maybe TRBD1 (6 bases). This CDR3 contains 12 residues. Germline V gives CDR1 LNHDA, CDR2 SQIVND (reference sequence). V was cut by 8 bases and J by 4 bases, with 11 bases left in between. As DNA, the CDR3 is TGTGCCAGTCTGGGGGCGGCCTATGGCTACACCTTC. The encoded protein is CASLGAAYGYTF. Based on the CDR3 plus reference TRBV19 and TRBJ1-2, the full variable domain is DGGITQSPKYLFRKEGQNVTLSCEQNLNHDAMYWYRQDPGQGLRLIYYSQIVNDFQKGDIAEGYSVSREKKESFPLTVTSAQKNPTAFYLCASLGAAYGYTFGSGTRLTVV.

This clone was counted only a few times. The gene calls are TRBV14 and TRBJ1-5, with TRBD1 identical over 7 bases. CDR3 length: 15 amino acids. The germline gives CDR1 SGHDN, CDR2 FVKESK. V lost 10 bases and J lost 6; bases outside the gene matches: 15. The CDR3 protein is CATTLNHRGSQPQHF. The CDR3 bases are TGTGCCACCACACTAAACCACAGGGGAAGTCAGCCCCAGCATTTT.

The V call is TRBV30, the J call TRBJ2-7; D is ambiguous. Germline assignment: CDR1 GTSNPN and CDR2 SVGIG (reference sequence). Deletions cut 0 bases from V and 2 bases from J, with 8 bases between. The CDR3 length is 13 residues. The CDR3 DNA is TGTGCCTGGAGTGTGGCAGGCCCCTACGAGCAGTACTTC. Protein sequence: CAWSVAGPYEQYF. Full variable domain (rest looked up from reference TRBV30 and TRBJ2-7): SQTIHQWPATLVQPVGSPLSLECTVEGTSNPNLYWYRQAAGRGLQLLFYSVGIGQISSEVPQNLSASRPQDRQFILSSKKLLLSDSGFYLCAWSVAGPYEQYFGPGTRLTVT.

This clone was seen once. The chain links TRBV6-5 to TRBJ2-3; D is perhaps TRBD1 (5 bases). The germline V gene encodes CDR1 MNHEY and CDR2 SVGAGI. V lost 6 bases, J lost 6 bases, and 7 bases lay in between. The CDR3 loop spans 11 amino acids. The CDR3 here is CASSSGDTQYF. CDR3 sequence (DNA): TGTGCCAGCAGCTCAGGGGATACGCAGTATTTT.